This T cell receptor beta chain was retrieved from a study of a mutant IDH1 vaccine in newly diagnosed glioma. The wider study: Most patients had radiochemotherapy with temozolomide before enrollment; others had one alone.

Comment on this clone: Its specificity is not known.

This CDR3 is 19 amino acids long. Germline values: CDR1 MGHRA, CDR2 YSYEKL. V lost 3 bases and J lost 2, with 20 bases in between. Regarding time point: week 11, during vaccination. A single vaccine dose contained 300 ug of mutant IDH1 20-mer peptide, and topical imiquimod was used with it. Produced via immunoSEQ multiplex PCR; TCRdb's table is partial and in-frame only. The profile shows about 67,000 clones, around nine tenths of them singletons. This receptor was identified in a man aged 35 to 55 with glioma. The chain combines TRBV4-1 with TRBJ2-6, with D possibly matching TRBD1 (5 bases). The sequences come from PBMCs, collected from a glioma patient whose treatment included an IDH1 peptide vaccine. The CDR3 sequence: CASSHPVQGGVTGANVLTF. The CDR3 coding sequence is TGCGCCAGCAGCCACCCGGTTCAGGGCGGTGTCACTGGGGCCAACGTCCTGACTTTC.